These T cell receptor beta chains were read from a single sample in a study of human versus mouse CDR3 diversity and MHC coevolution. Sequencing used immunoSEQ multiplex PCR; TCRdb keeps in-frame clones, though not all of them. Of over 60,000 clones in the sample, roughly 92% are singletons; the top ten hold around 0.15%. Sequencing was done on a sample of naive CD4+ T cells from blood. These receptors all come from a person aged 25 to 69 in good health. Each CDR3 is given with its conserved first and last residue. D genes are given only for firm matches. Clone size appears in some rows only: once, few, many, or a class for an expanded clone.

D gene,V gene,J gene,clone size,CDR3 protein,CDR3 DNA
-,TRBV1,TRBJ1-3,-,CTSSQPPGSESGNTIYF,TGCACCAGCAGCCAACCCCCCGGGTCGGAGTCTGGAAACACCATATATTTT
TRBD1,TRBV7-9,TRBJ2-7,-,CASSYNLGQGTYEQYF,TGTGCCAGCAGCTACAACCTAGGACAGGGGACCTACGAGCAGTACTTC
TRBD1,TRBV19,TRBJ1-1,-,CASSPQGQGFTEAFF,TGTGCCAGTAGTCCCCAGGGACAGGGGTTCACTGAAGCTTTCTTT
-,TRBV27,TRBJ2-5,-,CASSQRGGQETQYF,TGTGCCAGCAGCCAAAGGGGGGGCCAAGAGACCCAGTACTTC
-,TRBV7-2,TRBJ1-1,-,CASSLRFGFREAFF,TGTGCCAGCAGCTTAAGGTTCGGGTTTCGGGAAGCTTTCTTT
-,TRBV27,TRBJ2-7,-,CASRRVSSYEQYF,TGTGCCAGCAGGCGAGTTTCGTCCTACGAGCAGTACTTC
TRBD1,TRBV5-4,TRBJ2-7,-,CASSLAGTGGVEQYF,TGTGCCAGCAGCTTGGCCGGGACAGGGGGGGTCGAGCAGTACTTC
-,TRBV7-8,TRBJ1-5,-,CASSLEQGYSNQPQHF,TGTGCCAGCAGCTTGGAACAGGGATATAGCAATCAGCCCCAGCATTTT
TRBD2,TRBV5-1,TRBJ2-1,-,CASRFELAGRNEQFF,TGCGCCAGCAGATTCGAGCTAGCGGGACGCAATGAGCAGTTCTTC
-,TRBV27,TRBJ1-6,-,CASSLGRATLSPLHF,TGTGCCAGCAGTTTGGGCAGGGCAACCCTTTCACCCCTCCACTTT
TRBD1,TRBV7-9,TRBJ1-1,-,CASSPRGQGNTEAFF,TGTGCCAGCAGCCCAAGGGGACAGGGGAACACTGAAGCTTTCTTT
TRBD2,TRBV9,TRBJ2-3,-,CASSGETSGRGAADTQYF,TGTGCCAGCAGCGGGGAGACTAGCGGGAGAGGGGCCGCAGATACGCAGTATTTT
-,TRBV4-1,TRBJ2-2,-,CASSQELTGGRELFF,TGCGCCAGCAGCCAAGAACTAACGGGGGGCCGGGAGCTGTTTTTT
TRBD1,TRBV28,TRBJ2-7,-,CASSFGTGDYEQYF,TGTGCCAGCAGTTTCGGGACAGGGGACTACGAGCAGTACTTC
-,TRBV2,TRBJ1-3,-,CASRRDIDIAIYF,TGTGCCAGCAGACGGGACATCGATATTGCCATATATTTT
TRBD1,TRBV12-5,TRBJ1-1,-,CASGTGAGGTEAFF,TGTGCTAGTGGGACAGGGGCCGGGGGCACTGAAGCTTTCTTT
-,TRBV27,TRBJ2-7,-,CASSSAEEQYF,TGTGCCAGCAGCTCCGCGGAGGAGCAGTACTTC
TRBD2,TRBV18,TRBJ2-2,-,CASSPPSGSPTGELFF,TGTGCCAGCTCACCACCTAGCGGGAGTCCTACCGGGGAGCTGTTTTTT
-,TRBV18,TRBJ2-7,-,CASSPQSEYEQYF,TGTGCCAGCTCACCACAATCCGAGTACGAGCAGTACTTC
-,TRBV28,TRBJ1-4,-,CASSFFDEKLFF,TGTGCCAGCAGTTTCTTTGATGAAAAACTGTTTTTT
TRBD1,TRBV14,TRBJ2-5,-,CASSPDRGVGVAQYF,TGTGCCAGCAGCCCGGACAGGGGCGTTGGTGTGGCCCAGTACTTC
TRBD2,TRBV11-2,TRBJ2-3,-,CASSFGTSGTDTQYF,TGTGCCAGCAGCTTTGGGACTAGCGGGACAGATACGCAGTATTTT
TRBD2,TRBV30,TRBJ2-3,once,CAWTRTSGGTDTQYF,TGTGCCTGGACGCGGACTAGCGGGGGCACAGATACGCAGTATTTT
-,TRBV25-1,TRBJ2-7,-,CASSDLASEQYF,TGTGCCAGCAGTGACCTAGCGAGCGAGCAGTACTTC
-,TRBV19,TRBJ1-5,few,CASSKRGLDNQPQHF,TGTGCCAGTAGTAAGCGGGGGTTAGACAATCAGCCCCAGCATTTT
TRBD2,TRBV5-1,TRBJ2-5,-,CASSSSGLVKETQYF,TGCGCCAGCAGCTCGTCGGGACTAGTCAAAGAGACCCAGTACTTC
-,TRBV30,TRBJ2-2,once,CAWSVWMGGTGELFF,TGTGCCTGGAGTGTATGGATGGGGGGCACCGGGGAGCTGTTTTTT
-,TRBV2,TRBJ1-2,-,CASSEQRQSGYTF,TGTGCCAGCAGCGAACAGAGGCAGAGTGGCTACACCTTC
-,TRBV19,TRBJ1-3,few,CASSIGTVAGNTIYF,TGTGCCAGTAGTATAGGTACAGTTGCTGGAAACACCATATATTTT
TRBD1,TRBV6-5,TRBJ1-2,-,CASSDMGQGHGYTF,TGTGCCAGCAGTGACATGGGACAGGGCCATGGCTACACCTTC
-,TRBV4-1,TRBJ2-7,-,CASSQDQGYEQYF,TGCGCCAGCAGCCAAGATCAGGGATACGAGCAGTACTTC
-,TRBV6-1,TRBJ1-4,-,CASSPRSTNEKLFF,TGTGCCAGCAGCCCCCGGAGTACTAATGAAAAACTGTTTTTT
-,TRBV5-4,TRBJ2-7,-,CASSPHPGEQYF,TGTGCCAGCAGCCCCCACCCGGGCGAGCAGTACTTC
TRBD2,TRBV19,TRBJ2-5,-,CASRPTSGRIGTQYF,TGTGCCAGTAGGCCGACTAGCGGGAGAATCGGGACCCAGTACTTC
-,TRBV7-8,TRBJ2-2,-,CASSFRQLVDTGELFF,TGTGCCAGCAGCTTCAGACAGTTGGTCGACACCGGGGAGCTGTTTTTT
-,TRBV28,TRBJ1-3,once,CASSLKLRPLRRSVSGNTIYF,TGTGCCAGCAGTTTAAAATTACGCCCCCTGAGGCGGTCCGTCTCTGGAAACACCATATATTTT
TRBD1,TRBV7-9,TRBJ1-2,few,CASGQTGGNGGYTF,TGTGCCAGCGGGCAAACAGGGGGTAACGGAGGCTACACCTTC
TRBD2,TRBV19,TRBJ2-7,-,CASKGLAEFYEQYF,TGTGCCAGTAAGGGGCTAGCGGAATTCTACGAGCAGTACTTC